In its sample, the clone carrying this T cell receptor beta chain was seen many times. The data were obtained in a study of Graves' ophthalmopathy and Graves' hyperthyroidism. RNA transcripts provided the template for amplifying TCR beta CDR3 regions. A first-round RT-PCR used HTBI primers, followed by a second-round multiplex PCR. TCRdb called the multiplex PCR reads again in MiXCR, with one record for every CDR3 protein. The sample lists about 620,000 distinct CDR3 sequences; about a fifth were seen once. The hyperthyroidism patients, aged 18 to 65, had been newly diagnosed, with under 2 months' duration. PBMCs had their origin in fresh peripheral blood (roughly 10 ml). The sequence was collected from a young woman with stable Graves' hyperthyroidism. Some clones in this sample may be carry-over from other donors' samples. The sequenced material came from peripheral blood.

CDR3 bases: TGTGCCAGCAGTGCGCCAGGCCATAATTCACCCCTCCACTTT. Translation: CASSAPGHNSPLHF. J is TRBJ1-6 and V is TRBV6-1; D not certain. The V end was cut by 4 bases, the J end by 5 bases, with 9 bases between. Germline V gives CDR1 MNHNS, CDR2 SASEGT. The CDR3 consists of 14 residues.